Listed here are 24 T cell receptor beta chains from one sample, sequenced in a study of T cell responses to AZD1222 COVID-19 vaccine. Only in-frame clones appear in the TCRdb table, and some are missing; sequencing was by immunoSEQ multiplex PCR. This table holds some 130,000 clones, roughly 88% found once. Sequenced here: peripheral blood, sampled on day 0 of AZD1222 vaccination. Receptors originate from an adult in good health.

The V gene is TRBV6-2 or TRBV6-3, the J gene TRBJ2-1; D is perhaps TRBD1 or TRBD2 (5 bases each). Trimming pared 2 bases from V and 13 bases from J, leaving 24 bases between. The V gene's germline CDR1 is MNHEY and CDR2 SVGEGT. There are 16 residues in the CDR3. Here the CDR3 reads CASSYQGTPLGGSQFF. The CDR3 coding sequence is TGTGCCAGCAGTTACCAGGGCACCCCTCTCGGAGGCTCTCAGTTCTTC.

This clone has only a few counts. J is TRBJ1-6 and V is TRBV19; tentatively, D is TRBD1 (5 bases). V was shortened by 9 bases and J by 7 bases, with 19 bases between the two germline ends. The CDR3 spans 15 residues. The germline V gene has CDR1 LNHDA and CDR2 SQIVND (reference sequence). The CDR3 coding sequence is TGTGCCAGCCGGAGGGACCGGGGAACGAATTCACCCCTCCACTTT. Encoded protein: CASRRDRGTNSPLHF.

This chain links TRBV5-1 with TRBJ2-5, with TRBD2 identical over 8 bases. The CDR3 covers 15 residues. Looked up from germline, CDR1 is SGHRS and CDR2 is YFSETQ. J lost 5 bases, V lost 0 bases, and 6 bases had no gene match. The CDR3 region is CASSLARGGRETQYF. Here the CDR3 DNA reads TGCGCCAGCAGCTTGGCCCGGGGGGGCCGGGAGACCCAGTACTTC.

This clone has a handful of counts. V usage is TRBV6-5 and J usage is TRBJ2-1; D gene unclear. Trimming stripped 6 bases from V and 4 bases from J, with 13 bases between. Per the germline V gene, CDR1 is MNHEY and CDR2 is SVGAGI. There are 14 residues in the CDR3. CDR3 nucleotide sequence: TGTGCCAGCAGCCTCCGACGGGTTTACAATGAGCAGTTCTTC. Protein product: CASSLRRVYNEQFF.

As DNA, the CDR3 is TGTGCCAGCAGTTCCTCCAGGGGACCCGGGGAGCTGTTTTTT. Protein product: CASSSSRGPGELFF. The chain links TRBV27 to TRBJ2-2; a possible D gene is TRBD1 (6 bases). The germline gives CDR1 MNHEY, CDR2 SMNVEV (reference sequence). The CDR3 consists of 14 residues. Trimming left V 4 bases short and J 6 bases short, with 12 bases between.

The chain recombines TRBV20-1 with TRBJ1-2, with D tentatively TRBD1 (6 bases). The germline CDR1 and CDR2 sequences are DFQATT and SNEGSKA (reference sequence). The CDR3 spans 13 residues. The V gene lost 3 bases and the J gene lost 5 bases, with 13 bases spanning the gap. As DNA, the CDR3 is TGCAGTGCTAGTCCACAGGGAAGGTATGGCTACACCTTC. Amino acids: CSASPQGRYGYTF.

The gene calls are TRBV28 and TRBJ1-1, with D tentatively TRBD1 (6 bases). CDR3 size: 12 residues. Germline CDR1 is MDHEN and CDR2 is SYDVKM. The germline V and J ends were trimmed by 9 bases and 7 bases, with 15 bases remaining between them. In DNA, the CDR3 is TGTGCCAGTAGAGAAGGGGGTTATGAAGCTTTCTTT. Translation: CASREGGYEAFF.

The rearrangement joins TRBV6-5 to TRBJ2-7; 7 nucleotides align to TRBD1. The ends lost 5 bases at V and 1 base at J; junction bases unmatched: 5. The germline V gene encodes CDR1 MNHEY and CDR2 SVGAGI. This CDR3 spans 14 amino acids. The CDR3 nucleotides read TGTGCCAGCAGTAGAAACAGGGGTTCCTACGAGCAGTACTTC. Amino acid sequence: CASSRNRGSYEQYF.

This clone was observed a single time. The CDR3 is CASSLGKAKGSYGYTF. The CDR3 nucleotides read TGTGCCAGCAGCTTAGGCAAGGCGAAGGGATCGTATGGCTACACCTTC. The chain carries TRBV7-6 and TRBJ1-2; no definite D call. Trimming stripped 1 base from V and 5 bases from J, with 17 bases between. Germline CDR1 and CDR2: SGHVS and FNYEAQ. The CDR3 extends over 16 amino acids.

This clone occurred once. V and J are TRBV30 and TRBJ1-2; D not certain. V lost 8 bases to trimming and J lost 2 bases, with 15 bases between them. Germline V gene lookup returns CDR1 GTSNPN and CDR2 SVGIG (reference sequence). The CDR3 loop spans 13 amino acids. The CDR3 sequence: CAHSAVMNYGYTF. CDR3 sequence (DNA): TGTGCCCACTCGGCAGTGATGAACTATGGCTACACCTTC.

The V gene is TRBV5-4, the J gene TRBJ1-3, with 7 bases lining up with TRBD1. This CDR3 spans 15 amino acids. V was pared by 4 bases and J by 4 bases, with 8 bases of the junction left unmatched. Germline assignment: CDR1 SGHNT and CDR2 YYREEE (reference sequence). CDR3 nucleotides: TGTGCCAGCAGCCTAGAGGGGGCGCGAGGAAACACCATATATTTT. Amino acids: CASSLEGARGNTIYF.

V and J are TRBV4-2 and TRBJ2-3; 13 bases are a match to TRBD2. Germline CDR1 reads LGHNA; CDR2 reads YNFKEQ. Trimming at V came to 2 bases and at J to 4 bases, leaving 3 bases not matched to a gene. This CDR3 is 16 amino acids long. The CDR3 spells CASSQRTSGSADTQYF. CDR3 DNA: TGTGCCAGCAGCCAAAGGACTAGCGGGAGCGCAGATACGCAGTATTTT.

The rearrangement joins TRBV7-3 to TRBJ2-5; TRBD2 matches 7 bases. CDR1 and CDR2 from the germline V gene are SGHTA and FQGTGA. The length of the CDR3 is 15 residues. The J segment lost 5 bases and the V segment lost 4 bases, leaving 10 bases of the junction unmatched. The CDR3, as DNA: TGTGCCAGCAGCTACTCCGGGTCCGGGAGGGAGACCCAGTACTTC. Residues: CASSYSGSGRETQYF.

The chain links TRBV6-5 to TRBJ2-7; D unresolved. Germline assignment: CDR1 MNHEY and CDR2 SVGAGI. Trimming shortened V by 0 bases and J by 7 bases, and 13 bases separated the two germline ends. The CDR3 is made up of 14 amino acids. The CDR3, as DNA: TGTGCCAGCAGTTACTCGAAGGGCCTGGGAGAGCAGTACTTC. Translating it yields CASSYSKGLGEQYF.

This clone was detected a few times. V and J are TRBV7-3 and TRBJ2-1, with D maybe TRBD1 (6 bases). Germline lookup yields CDR1 SGHTA and CDR2 FQGTGA. The V gene lost 4 bases and the J gene lost 5 bases, with 18 bases spanning the gap. This CDR3 contains 16 residues. The chain's CDR3 is CASSSRDQGGHNEQFF. The CDR3 DNA reads TGTGCCAGCAGCTCTCGGGACCAAGGGGGTCACAATGAGCAGTTCTTC. The full variable domain, completed using reference TRBV7-3 and TRBJ2-1, is GAGVSQTPSNKVTEKGKYVELRCDPISGHTALYWYRQSLGQGPEFLIYFQGTGAADDSGLPNDRFFAVRPEGSVSTLKIQRTERGDSAVYLCASSSRDQGGHNEQFFGPGTRLTVL.

Here the CDR3 reads CASREGVVSNQPQHF. As DNA, the CDR3 is TGTGCCAGCAGAGAGGGGGTCGTGAGCAATCAGCCCCAGCATTTT. This rearrangement joins TRBV6-5 to TRBJ1-5; a possible D gene is TRBD1 (6 bases). The CDR3 has 15 amino acids. The germline V gene has CDR1 MNHEY and CDR2 SVGAGI. V was shortened by 6 bases and J by 1 base, with 13 bases between the two germline ends.

The chain has TRBV10-3 and TRBJ1-1; a possible D gene is TRBD1 (5 bases). Germline-derived CDR1 and CDR2 are ENHRY and SYGVKD. The CDR3 covers 16 residues. Deletions cut 0 bases from V and 0 bases from J, with 11 bases between. The CDR3, as DNA: TGTGCCATCAGTGAGTCCTGGGAAGGGGTGAACACTGAAGCTTTCTTT. Protein: CAISESWEGVNTEAFF.

The chain links TRBV6-2 or TRBV6-3 to TRBJ2-7; D is unresolved. The V end lost 4 bases, the J end lost 5 bases, and 9 bases lay between the germline ends. The CDR3 runs to 12 residues. Germline CDR1 is MNHEY and CDR2 is SVGEGT. The CDR3 nucleotides read TGTGCCAGCAGTTTCCCCCCTGACGAGCAGTACTTC. Its protein product is CASSFPPDEQYF.

This rearrangement joins TRBV6-5 to TRBJ2-1, with a possible D match to TRBD2 (5 bases). This CDR3 is built from 13 residues. V was cut by 8 bases and J by 8 bases, with 16 bases left in between. In germline, CDR1 is MNHEY, CDR2 SVGAGI. This chain's CDR3 is CASAHGLADEQFF. CDR3 in DNA: TGTGCCAGCGCCCACGGACTGGCCGATGAGCAGTTCTTC.

The rearrangement uses TRBV5-1 and TRBJ2-7, with TRBD2 as a possible D gene (6 bases). CDR3 length: 14 residues. Per germline, CDR1 SGHRS and CDR2 YFSETQ. The germline V and J ends were trimmed by 6 bases and 2 bases, with 15 bases remaining between them. CDR3 loop: CASTPTAGTYEQYF. The CDR3, as DNA: TGCGCCAGCACCCCTACAGCGGGTACCTACGAGCAGTACTTC.

CDR3 in DNA: TGTGCCAGCAGCTCCCCCGACAGGTTTGGCTATGGCTACACCTTC. Translating gives CASSSPDRFGYGYTF. The chain employs TRBV7-9 and TRBJ1-2; D is possibly TRBD1 (6 bases). V lost 4 bases, J lost 4 bases, and 16 bases lay in between. The germline V gene encodes CDR1 SEHNR and CDR2 FQNEAQ (reference sequence). The CDR3 has 15 residues.

The chain joins TRBV25-1 to TRBJ1-6; 7 bases fit TRBD1. Germline values: CDR1 MGHDK, CDR2 SYGVNS. This CDR3 is built from 13 residues. V lost 2 bases, J lost 9 bases, and 1 base stayed unmatched. The CDR3 reads CASSEQGVSPLHF. The CDR3 DNA follows: TGTGCCAGCAGTGAACAGGGGGTTTCACCCCTCCACTTT.

With respect to this clone: Other nucleotide sequences from this sample produce the same CDR3. The chain is built from TRBV6-5 and TRBJ1-5; TRBD1 might be the D (5 bases). V was trimmed by 6 bases and J by 2 bases, leaving 14 bases between them. The CDR3 spans 15 residues. Germline CDR1 is MNHEY and CDR2 is SVGAGI. CDR3 DNA sequence: TGTGCCAGCAGAAGTCGGGAAGGGGGCAATCAGCCCCAGCATTTT. Translating gives CASRSREGGNQPQHF.

This chain uses TRBV27 with TRBJ2-5; 7 bases line up with TRBD2. The CDR3 sequence is 16 residues long. The V segment lost 0 bases and the J segment 1 base; nucleotides outside the gene matches: 5. Germline V CDR1 and CDR2: MNHEY, SMNVEV (reference sequence). Here the CDR3 reads CASSLSLAAVQETQYF. The CDR3 region has the DNA TGTGCCAGCAGTTTATCCCTAGCGGCTGTCCAAGAGACCCAGTACTTC.